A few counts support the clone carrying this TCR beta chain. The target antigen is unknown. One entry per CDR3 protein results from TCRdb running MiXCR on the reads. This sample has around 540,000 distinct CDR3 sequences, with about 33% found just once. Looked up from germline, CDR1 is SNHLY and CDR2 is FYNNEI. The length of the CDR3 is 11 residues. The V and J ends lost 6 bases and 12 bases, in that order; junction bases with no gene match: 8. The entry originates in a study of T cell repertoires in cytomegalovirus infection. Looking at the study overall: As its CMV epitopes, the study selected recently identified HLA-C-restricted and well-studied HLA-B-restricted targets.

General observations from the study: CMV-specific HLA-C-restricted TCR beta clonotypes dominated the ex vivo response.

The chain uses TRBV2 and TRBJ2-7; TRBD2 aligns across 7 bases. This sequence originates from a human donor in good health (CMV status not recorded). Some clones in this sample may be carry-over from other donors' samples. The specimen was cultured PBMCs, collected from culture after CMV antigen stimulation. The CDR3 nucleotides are TGTGCCAGCAGGGCCGGGACTAACAGGTACTTC. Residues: CASRAGTNRYF.